A single sample is the source of the 22 T cell receptor beta chains below, sequenced in a study of blood T cell repertoires in COVID-19. TCRdb keeps only in-frame clones here, not all; method: immunoSEQ multiplex PCR. This repertoire shows under 45,000 clones, around four fifths found once; its top ten account for 35% to 50%. The specimen was peripheral blood. These receptors originate from a human donor in a cohort sampled during active COVID-19.

J is TRBJ1-5 and V is TRBV20-1, with 9 bases that match TRBD1. V trimming: 3 bases; J trimming: 0 bases; junction bases outside the gene matches: 6. In germline, CDR1 is DFQATT, CDR2 SNEGSKA (reference sequence). The CDR3 loop spans 16 amino acids. CDR3 in amino acids: CSASTGTGYSNQPQHF. The CDR3 coding sequence is TGCAGTGCTAGTACCGGGACAGGGTATAGCAATCAGCCCCAGCATTTT.

For the CDR3, the DNA is TGTGCCAGCAGTTACTCGAGGAGGTGGGAGAACACTGAAGCTTTCTTT. It is translated as CASSYSRRWENTEAFF. The rearrangement joins TRBV6-5 to TRBJ1-1; D is undetermined. With 0 bases removed from V and 1 base from J, the gap between germline ends came to 12 bases. This CDR3 comprises 16 residues. CDR1 is MNHEY, CDR2 SVGAGI, per germline.

This clone was counted a single time. V gene TRBV6-2 or TRBV6-3 combines with J gene TRBJ1-1; 8 bases agree with TRBD1. The germline V gene has CDR1 MNHEY and CDR2 SVGEGT. J was trimmed by 9 bases and V by 5 bases; bases with no gene match: 11. This CDR3 has 14 residues. Written as DNA, the CDR3 is TGTGCCAGCAGTGACCCCGGTCGACAGGGGAAAGCTTTCTTT. Its translation: CASSDPGRQGKAFF.

This chain joins TRBV28 and TRBJ1-6; possible D gene TRBD1, 6 bases. The germline gives CDR1 MDHEN, CDR2 SYDVKM. The CDR3 covers 14 residues. The V and J ends lost 4 bases and 10 bases respectively, with 14 bases between them. CDR3 region: CASSSGQKKSPLHF. For the CDR3, the DNA is TGTGCCAGCAGTTCCGGACAGAAAAAATCACCCCTCCACTTT.

This clone was seen just once. Other DNA sequences in the same sample also yield this CDR3. The chain is built from TRBV18 and TRBJ2-5, with 7 bases fitting TRBD1. Per germline, CDR1 KGHSH and CDR2 LQKENI. The CDR3 sequence is 13 residues long. Germline trimming cut 2 bases from V and 3 bases from J; bases unmatched to any gene: 0. The CDR3, as DNA: TGTGCCAGCTCACCAGACAGGGAAGAGACCCAGTACTTC. It yields the protein CASSPDREETQYF. The full variable domain, with the rest looked up from reference TRBV18 and TRBJ2-5, is NAGVMQNPRHLVRRRGQEARLRCSPMKGHSHVYWYRQLPEEGLKFMVYLQKENIIDESGMPKERFSAEFPKEGPSILRIQQVVRGDSAAYFCASSPDREETQYFGPGTRLLVL.

This chain joins TRBV18 and TRBJ1-1, with 8 bases that match TRBD1. The CDR3 runs 17 residues. V shed 0 bases, J shed 4 bases, and the junction held 10 bases outside the gene matches. Germline V gene data show CDR1 as KGHSH and CDR2 as LQKENI. The CDR3 DNA reads as TGTGCCAGCTCACCACCGACTCGACAGGGGCTCGGCACTGAAGCTTTCTTT. Its translation is CASSPPTRQGLGTEAFF.

The chain joins TRBV14 to TRBJ1-2; D remains ambiguous. V dropped 0 bases and J dropped 3 bases, with 11 bases sitting between them. The CDR3 runs to 15 residues. CDR1 is SGHDN, CDR2 FVKESK, per germline. DNA of the CDR3: TGTGCCAGCAGCCAAGATAGAGGTTTGGACTATGGCTACACCTTC. Its translation is CASSQDRGLDYGYTF.

The V gene is TRBV3-1 (or the pseudogene TRBV3-2), the J gene TRBJ2-7; possibly TRBD2 for D (6 bases). CDR1 LGHDT and CDR2 YNNKEL come from the germline V gene (reference sequence). Trimming pared 4 bases from V and 2 bases from J, leaving 15 bases between. This CDR3 has 15 residues. CDR3 DNA sequence: TGTGCCAGCAGCCCTGGGGGACTGCCCCCCTACGAGCAGTACTTC. Its translation is CASSPGGLPPYEQYF.

The rearrangement links TRBV24-1 to TRBJ2-5; a weak D match, TRBD1 (6 bases). This CDR3 is 12 amino acids long. V lost 5 bases and J 3 bases, leaving 6 bases between the germline ends. CDR1 is KGHDR and CDR2 is SFDVKD in the germline V gene. CDR3 nucleotide sequence: TGTGCCACCAGTGCAGGGGAAGAGACCCAGTACTTC. This gives the protein CATSAGEETQYF.

The V call is TRBV13, the J call TRBJ2-5; D might be TRBD2 (5 bases). CDR1 and CDR2 from the germline V gene are PRHDT and FYEKMQ (reference sequence). The CDR3 is 12 residues long. V lost 0 bases and J lost 7, with 6 bases in between. The CDR3 DNA follows: TGTGCCAGCAGCTTAGGCCTAGCGACCCAGTACTTC. Translating it yields CASSLGLATQYF.

This chain links TRBV18 with TRBJ1-6, with 8 bases identical to TRBD1. V lost 1 base and J lost 10; bases outside the gene matches: 18. The CDR3 is 19 residues long. CDR1 and CDR2 (germline): KGHSH, LQKENI. Written as DNA, the CDR3 is TGTGCCAGCTCACCACTCGCAACGTCAGGGGGCTCGAGTAACTCACCCCTCCACTTT. Protein product: CASSPLATSGGSSNSPLHF.

This clone appeared a few times. This chain uses TRBV29-1 with TRBJ2-3, with D possibly matching TRBD2 (6 bases). Germline assignment: CDR1 SQVTM and CDR2 ANQGSEA. With 2 bases removed from V and 3 bases from J, the gap between germline ends came to 9 bases. The CDR3 runs 13 residues. DNA of the CDR3: TGCAGCGTTGAAAGGGCGGGGACAGATACGCAGTATTTT. Its protein product is CSVERAGTDTQYF.

DNA for the CDR3: TGCGCCAGCAGCTTAAGAGGACAGGGGGATAATTCACCCCTCCACTTT. Amino acids: CASSLRGQGDNSPLHF. This chain uses TRBV5-1 with TRBJ1-6; 10 nucleotides align to TRBD1. This CDR3 has 16 residues. The J segment lost 5 bases and the V segment lost 2 bases, leaving 4 bases of the junction unmatched. Germline assignment: CDR1 SGHRS and CDR2 YFSETQ.

J is TRBJ2-3 and V is TRBV5-6; 7 positions match TRBD2. The CDR3 extends over 14 amino acids. Losses at the gene ends were 5 bases for V and 1 base for J; bases not matched to a gene: 4. CDR1 is SGHDT and CDR2 is YYEEEE in the germline V gene. The CDR3 nucleotides read TGTGCCAGCAGGGGAGGGTGGGGCACAGATACGCAGTATTTT. As protein: CASRGGWGTDTQYF.

This chain connects TRBV6-5 to TRBJ2-1, with D unresolved. Germline CDR1 is MNHEY and CDR2 is SVGAGI. Trimming pared 2 bases from V and 6 bases from J, leaving 8 bases between. The CDR3 has 13 residues. CDR3 nucleotides: TGTGCCAGCAGTTACGCAGTATCCAATGAGCAGTTCTTC. Amino acid sequence: CASSYAVSNEQFF.

V gene TRBV7-6 combines with J gene TRBJ1-1; TRBD1 matches at 8 bases. V dropped 1 base and J dropped 5; count of bases not matched to a gene: 3. Germline CDR1 SGHVS, CDR2 FNYEAQ. The CDR3 runs to 14 residues. CDR3 bases: TGTGCCAGCAGCTTAGACAGGGGGGGTACTGAAGCTTTCTTT. Amino acids: CASSLDRGGTEAFF.

The sample holds a few counts of this clone. The chain carries TRBV7-9 and TRBJ1-1, with D possibly being TRBD1 (6 bases). Germline CDR1 SEHNR, CDR2 FQNEAQ (reference sequence). There are 15 residues in the CDR3. V lost 1 base and J 6 bases, leaving 15 bases between the germline ends. As DNA, the CDR3 is TGTGCCAGCAGCTTAGACGTGGGGGAGGGGGCTGAAGCTTTCTTT. It translates to CASSLDVGEGAEAFF.

This CDR3 is CASSENLRVAGVQETQYF. The CDR3 bases are TGTGCCAGCAGTGAAAACCTCCGAGTAGCGGGGGTACAAGAGACCCAGTACTTC. The chain combines TRBV2 with TRBJ2-5, with 9 bases that match TRBD2. The CDR3 length is 18 residues. With 2 bases clipped from V and 2 bases from J, the junction kept 12 bases outside the gene matches. Germline lookup yields CDR1 SNHLY and CDR2 FYNNEI. The full variable domain, rest sourced from reference TRBV2 and TRBJ2-5, is EPEVTQTPSHQVTQMGQEVILRCVPISNHLYFYWYRQILGQKVEFLVSFYNNEISEKSEIFDDQFSVERPDGSNFTLKIRSTKLEDSAMYFCASSENLRVAGVQETQYFGPGTRLLVL.

This clone was seen a single time. The chain links TRBV4-1 to TRBJ2-7; 7 bases align to TRBD1. Germline assignment: CDR1 MGHRA and CDR2 YSYEKL. The CDR3 consists of 17 residues. V lost 1 base to trimming and J lost 1 base; unmatched junction nucleotides: 10. This CDR3 reads CASSQAQTGWSSYEQYF. The CDR3 DNA is TGCGCCAGCAGCCAAGCCCAGACAGGGTGGAGTTCCTACGAGCAGTACTTC.

This sequence joins TRBV7-2 and TRBJ1-2; a possible D gene is TRBD1 (5 bases). There are 11 residues in the CDR3. Trimming removed 10 bases from V and 6 bases from J, with 12 bases in between. CDR1 is SGHTA and CDR2 is FQGNSA in the germline V gene. The CDR3 loop is CATWGRNGYTF. DNA for the CDR3: TGTGCCACTTGGGGGAGGAATGGCTACACCTTC.

This clone was observed a single time. The genes are TRBV18 and TRBJ2-5, with TRBD2 as a possible D gene (7 bases). Germline CDR1 KGHSH, CDR2 LQKENI. The CDR3 sequence is 16 residues long. V was shortened by 2 bases and J by 2 bases, with 15 bases between the two germline ends. CDR3 nucleotides: TGTGCCAGCTCACCAAACACCGCGGGGGCTCAAGAGACCCAGTACTTC. Amino acid sequence: CASSPNTAGAQETQYF.

The chain carries TRBV3-1 (or the pseudogene TRBV3-2) and TRBJ1-2; 7 nucleotides agree with TRBD1. With 0 bases clipped from V and 6 bases from J, the junction kept 4 bases outside the gene matches. The CDR3 has 14 residues. In germline, CDR1 is LGHDT, CDR2 YNNKEL (reference sequence). The CDR3 coding sequence is TGTGCCAGCAGCCAAGATTGGACAGGTGATGGCTACACCTTC. Encoded protein: CASSQDWTGDGYTF.